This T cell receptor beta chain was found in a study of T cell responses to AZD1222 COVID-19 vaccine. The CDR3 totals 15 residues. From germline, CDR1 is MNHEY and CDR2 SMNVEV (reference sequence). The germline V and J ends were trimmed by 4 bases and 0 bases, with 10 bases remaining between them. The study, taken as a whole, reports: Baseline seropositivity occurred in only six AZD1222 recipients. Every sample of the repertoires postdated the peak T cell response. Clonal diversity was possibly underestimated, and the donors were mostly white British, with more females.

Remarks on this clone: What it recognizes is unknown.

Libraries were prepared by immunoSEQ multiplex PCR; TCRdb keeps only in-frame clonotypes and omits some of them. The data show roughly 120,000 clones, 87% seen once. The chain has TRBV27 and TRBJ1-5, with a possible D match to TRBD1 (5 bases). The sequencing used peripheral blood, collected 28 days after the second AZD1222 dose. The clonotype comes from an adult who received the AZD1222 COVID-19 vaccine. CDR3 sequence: CASSWAGGSNQPQHF. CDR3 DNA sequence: TGTGCCAGCAGTTGGGCGGGGGGTAGCAATCAGCCCCAGCATTTT.